This entry concerns a single T cell receptor (beta chain). The antigen is unknown. Assay used: immunoSEQ multiplex PCR; TCRdb lists only in-frame clones, some missing. Here the sample spans under 2.5 million clones, 92% being singletons. There are 15 residues in the CDR3. Germline values: CDR1 LNHNV, CDR2 YYDKDF (reference sequence). V lost 1 base, J lost 7 bases, and 10 bases stayed unmatched. In the CD4+ fraction, cells were divided into CD45RA+ naive and CD45RA-negative memory subsets. The data were obtained in a study of shared clonotypes between healthy human individuals. Points from the study as a whole: A reduction in generation probabilities was seen for non-shared clonotypes relative to those shared by all four donors.

The origin of this receptor is a man younger than 35 in good health. Some clones in this sample may be carry-over from other donors' samples. Sequenced: naive CD4+ T cells from PBMCs. The subset is: CD45RA+ positively selected. The chain joins TRBV15 to TRBJ2-7; 7 bases agree with TRBD2. The CDR3: CATSRVAGVWGEQYF. CDR3 DNA sequence: TGTGCCACCAGCAGAGTGGCGGGAGTGTGGGGAGAGCAGTACTTC.